A single sample is the source of the 21 T cell receptor beta chains below, sequenced in a study of identical twins. MiXCR was run by TCRdb on the 5' RACE reads, yielding one entry per CDR3 protein. This table has about 530,000 distinct CDR3 sequences, approximately 20% appearing once. These sequences were also reported in another study, on yellow fever vaccine responses in identical twins.

The specimen sequenced was CD4+ T cells sorted from blood. The receptors shown here come from a woman aged 18-35 years in good health.

This rearrangement joins TRBV11-2 to TRBJ2-2; 11 nucleotides match TRBD2. The ends lost 2 bases at V and 7 bases at J; junction bases unmatched: 6. Germline assignment: CDR1 SGHAT and CDR2 FQNNGV. The CDR3 is made up of 16 amino acids. The CDR3 coding sequence is TGTGCCAGCAGCTTAATTAGCGGGGGGGCGAACGGGGAGCTGTTTTTT. Its translation is CASSLISGGANGELFF.

The rearrangement links TRBV6-6 to TRBJ1-1; 8 positions match TRBD1. Trimming cost V 6 bases and J 2 bases; bases outside gene matches: 2. CDR1 MNHNY and CDR2 SVGAGI come from the germline V gene (reference sequence). The CDR3 runs 13 residues. This chain's CDR3 is CASSDRGNTEAFF. CDR3 DNA: TGTGCCAGCAGCGACAGGGGAAACACTGAAGCTTTCTTT.

This chain connects TRBV11-1 to TRBJ2-1; D might be TRBD1 (5 bases). CDR3 length: 13 amino acids. The V gene lost 4 bases and the J gene lost 3 bases, with 7 bases spanning the gap. Germline-derived CDR1 and CDR2 are SGHAT and FQDESV (reference sequence). The CDR3 region has the DNA TGTGCCAGCAGCTCGGACATCTACAATGAGCAGTTCTTC. This encodes CASSSDIYNEQFF.

This clonotype was observed a single time. This rearrangement joins TRBV6-5 to TRBJ2-1, with D unresolved. This CDR3 has 15 amino acids. V was trimmed by 2 bases and J by 7 bases, leaving 15 bases between them. Germline CDR1 and CDR2: MNHEY and SVGAGI. The CDR3 nucleotides read TGTGCCAGCAGTTACGCGAGTAAGCCCCCTAATGAGCAGTTCTTC. It encodes CASSYASKPPNEQFF.

This sequence joins TRBV6-1 and TRBJ2-5, with TRBD2 identical over 13 bases. There are 16 residues in the CDR3. Unmatched junction bases numbered 6, after V lost 4 bases and J lost 4 bases. Germline-derived CDR1 and CDR2 are MNHNS and SASEGT. The CDR3, as DNA: TGTGCCAGCAGTGCTCCCGGGACTAGCGGGACAGAGACCCAGTACTTC. It is translated as CASSAPGTSGTETQYF.

This clonotype has a handful of counts. CDR3 sequence: CASRGSETEAFF. The CDR3, as DNA: TGTGCCAGCAGGGGTTCCGAAACTGAAGCTTTCTTT. V and J are TRBV21-1 and TRBJ1-1. TRBV21-1 is an annotated pseudogene. The CDR3 extends over 12 amino acids.

This clonotype was seen a handful of times. The V gene is TRBV6-5, the J gene TRBJ1-2; D might be TRBD1 (5 bases). The V end was cut by 2 bases, the J end by 6 bases, with 13 bases between. Per the germline V gene, CDR1 is MNHEY and CDR2 is SVGAGI. The CDR3 spans 14 residues. CDR3 protein: CASSYLTGPDGYTF. In DNA, the CDR3 is TGTGCCAGCAGTTACCTCACAGGCCCCGATGGCTACACCTTC.

CDR3 sequence: CATAGGYGRNSPLHF. Here the CDR3 DNA reads TGTGCCACCGCGGGAGGTTATGGGCGAAATTCACCCCTCCACTTT. The J gene is TRBJ1-6, the V gene TRBV25-1; D unresolved. Trimming removed 10 bases from V and 7 bases from J, with 20 bases in between. The CDR3 is 15 residues long. Germline CDR1 is MGHDK and CDR2 is SYGVNS.

There are a few counts of this clonotype. The chain joins TRBV7-2 to TRBJ2-2; no clear D gene. The CDR3 consists of 14 residues. Germline lookup yields CDR1 SGHTA and CDR2 FQGNSA. Trimming removed 2 bases from V and 3 bases from J, with 7 bases in between. The CDR3 here is CASSLWGYTGELFF. CDR3 bases: TGTGCCAGCAGCTTATGGGGATACACCGGGGAGCTGTTTTTT.

This clonotype has a handful of counts. The V gene is TRBV12-5, the J gene TRBJ2-1, with 10 bases matching TRBD2. The CDR3 totals 15 residues. CDR1 is LGHNT, CDR2 FRNRAP, per germline. The J segment lost 7 bases and the V segment lost 6 bases, leaving 9 bases of the junction unmatched. The CDR3 DNA sequence: TGTGCTAGTGGCCTACCGGGACTAGCGAAAAATGAGCAGTTCTTC. This gives the protein CASGLPGLAKNEQFF. Full variable domain (missing parts from reference TRBV12-5 and TRBJ2-1): DARVTQTPRHKVTEMGQEVTMRCQPILGHNTVFWYRQTMMQGLELLAYFRNRAPLDDSGMPKDRFSAEMPDATLATLKIQPSEPRDSAVYFCASGLPGLAKNEQFFGPGTRLTVL.

This clonotype was seen more than once but under ten times. The V gene is TRBV12-3 or TRBV12-4, the J gene TRBJ2-7, with 9 bases matching TRBD1. After removal of 1 base from V and 5 bases from J, the junction contained 9 bases not matched to a gene. The CDR3 covers 16 residues. The CDR3: CASSLVSGQGSNEQYF. For the CDR3, the DNA is TGTGCCAGCAGTTTAGTTTCCGGACAGGGGTCAAACGAGCAGTACTTC.

The CDR3 nucleotides are TGTGCCAGCAGTTCTAGCGGGAGGGCTTACGAGCAGTACTTC. The encoded protein is CASSSSGRAYEQYF. The gene calls are TRBV12-3 or TRBV12-4 and TRBJ2-7; 12 positions match TRBD2. This CDR3 has 14 amino acids. Trimming at V came to 4 bases and at J to 4 bases, leaving 2 bases not matched to a gene.

The rearrangement joins TRBV6-2 or TRBV6-3 to TRBJ2-2; TRBD2 matches 8 bases. Losses at the gene ends were 5 bases for V and 6 bases for J; bases not matched to a gene: 2. The CDR3 spans 13 residues. CDR1 and CDR2 from the germline V gene are MNHEY and SVGEGT. CDR3: CASSRAGAGELFF. In DNA, the CDR3 is TGTGCCAGCAGTCGAGCGGGGGCCGGGGAGCTGTTTTTT.

The chain recombines TRBV7-9 with TRBJ2-5; TRBD2 aligns across 11 bases. This CDR3 has 17 amino acids. Looked up from germline, CDR1 is SEHNR and CDR2 is FQNEAQ (reference sequence). V gave up 5 bases and J gave up 5 bases; unmatched junction bases: 13. The CDR3 loop is CASSPQTSGSFRETQYF. CDR3 in DNA: TGTGCCAGCAGCCCCCAAACTAGCGGGAGTTTTCGGGAGACCCAGTACTTC.

The genes are TRBV3-1 and TRBJ2-4; D not resolved. This CDR3 has 16 residues. Trimming took off 0 bases at V and 0 bases at J, with 9 bases between the two ends. The V gene's germline CDR1 is LGHDT and CDR2 YNNKEL (reference sequence). This CDR3 reads CASSQEGNLAKNIQYF. The CDR3, as DNA: TGTGCCAGCAGCCAAGAGGGTAACTTAGCCAAAAACATTCAGTACTTC.

This clonotype appeared a few times. V and J are TRBV18 and TRBJ1-5; D may be TRBD1 (6 bases). Germline loops: CDR1 KGHSH, CDR2 LQKENI. There are 14 residues in the CDR3. The V gene lost 6 bases and the J gene lost 12 bases, with 21 bases spanning the gap. This CDR3 is CASSPRAGDELQHF. The CDR3 DNA reads TGTGCCAGCTCTCCCCGGGCAGGGGATGAACTCCAGCATTTT.

The chain links TRBV5-1 to TRBJ1-1; maybe TRBD1 (5 bases). Germline V lookup: CDR1 SGHRS, CDR2 YFSETQ. Trimming took off 7 bases at V and 1 base at J, with 14 bases between the two ends. This CDR3 region has 14 residues. CDR3 in DNA: TGCGCCAGCTCATGGTTGGGGGAGAACACTGAAGCTTTCTTT. It translates to CASSWLGENTEAFF.

V usage is TRBV5-1 and J usage is TRBJ1-1, with TRBD1 matching 11 bases. The CDR3 sequence is 15 residues long. Per germline, CDR1 SGHRS and CDR2 YFSETQ. The trim removed 3 bases at V and 6 bases at J, leaving 7 bases unmatched. The CDR3 nucleotides read TGCGCCAGCAGCTACGGACAGGGGGCGGTTTCTGAAGCTTTCTTT. Protein product: CASSYGQGAVSEAFF.

This clonotype was picked up a small number of times. The rearrangement joins TRBV4-1 to TRBJ2-3; TRBD2 agrees at 7 bases. The CDR3 is 17 residues long. Germline CDR1 reads MGHRA; CDR2 reads YSYEKL. The V and J ends lost 1 base and 0 bases, in that order; junction bases with no gene match: 7. The CDR3 protein is CASSQVWSSGSTDTQYF. The CDR3 DNA sequence: TGCGCCAGCAGCCAAGTCTGGTCTAGCGGCAGCACAGATACGCAGTATTTT.

This clonotype was picked up a small number of times. The chain employs TRBV10-2 and TRBJ2-7, with D unclear. V was trimmed by 1 base and J by 2 bases, leaving 12 bases between them. CDR3 length: 15 amino acids. From germline, CDR1 is WSHSY and CDR2 SAAADI. The CDR3 loop reads CASSELTAPPYEQYV. The DNA for the CDR3 is TGCGCCAGCAGTGAGTTGACCGCACCTCCCTACGAGCAGTACGTC.

The chain employs TRBV4-1 and TRBJ2-3; no definite D call. The CDR3 is 15 amino acids. Germline V gene sequence: CDR1 MGHRA, CDR2 YSYEKL. Trimming shortened V by 1 base and J by 5 bases, and 13 bases separated the two germline ends. CDR3 sequence (DNA): TGCGCCAGCAGCCAAGTTTGGCTGTCAGAAGATACGCAGTATTTT. Translating gives CASSQVWLSEDTQYF.